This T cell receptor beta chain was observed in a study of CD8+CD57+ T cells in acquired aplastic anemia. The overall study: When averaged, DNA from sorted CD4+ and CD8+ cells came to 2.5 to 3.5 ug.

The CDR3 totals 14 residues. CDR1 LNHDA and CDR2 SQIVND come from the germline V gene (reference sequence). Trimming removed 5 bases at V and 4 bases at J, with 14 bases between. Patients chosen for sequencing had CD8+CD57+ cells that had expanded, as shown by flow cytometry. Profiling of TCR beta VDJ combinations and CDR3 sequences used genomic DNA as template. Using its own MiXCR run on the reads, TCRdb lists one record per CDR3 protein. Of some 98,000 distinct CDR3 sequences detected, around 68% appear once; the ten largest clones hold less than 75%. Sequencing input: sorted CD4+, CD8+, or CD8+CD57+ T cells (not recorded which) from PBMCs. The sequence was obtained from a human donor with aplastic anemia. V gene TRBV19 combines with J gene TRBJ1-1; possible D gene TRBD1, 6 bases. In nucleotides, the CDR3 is TGTGCCAGTAGTGCAAAAGACAGGATCACTGAAGCTTTCTTT. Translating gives CASSAKDRITEAFF.